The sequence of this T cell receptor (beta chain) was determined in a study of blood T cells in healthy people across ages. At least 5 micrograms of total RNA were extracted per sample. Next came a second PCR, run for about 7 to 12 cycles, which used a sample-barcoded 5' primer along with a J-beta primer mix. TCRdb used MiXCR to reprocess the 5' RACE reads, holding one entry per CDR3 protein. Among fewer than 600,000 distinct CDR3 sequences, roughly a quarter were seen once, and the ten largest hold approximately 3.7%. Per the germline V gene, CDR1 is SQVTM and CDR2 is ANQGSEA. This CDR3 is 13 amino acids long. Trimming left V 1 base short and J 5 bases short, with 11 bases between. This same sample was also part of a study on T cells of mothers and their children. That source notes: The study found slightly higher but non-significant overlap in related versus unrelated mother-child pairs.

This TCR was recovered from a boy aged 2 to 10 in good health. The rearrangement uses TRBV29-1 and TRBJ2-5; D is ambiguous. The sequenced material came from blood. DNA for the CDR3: TGCAGCGTTGAAGCGGACGAAACGGAGACCCAGTACTTC. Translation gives CSVEADETETQYF.